This entry describes one T cell receptor beta chain. Its antigen is still unknown. These data are taken from a study of graft-versus-host responses after intestinal transplantation. Whole-study findings and limits: Circulating GvH clone levels at their peak were associated with HvG declines (early post-transplant). The recipient marrow held GvH clones, and some of them showed up first in ileum or blood.

Trimming took 1 base from V and 4 from J; bases not matched to a gene: 6. The CDR3 totals 16 residues. Germline values: CDR1 SGHAT, CDR2 FQNNGV. TCRdb keeps only in-frame clones here, not all; method: immunoSEQ multiplex PCR. Here the sample spans around 100,000 clones, roughly 93% being singletons. The chain carries TRBV11-2 and TRBJ2-1; 8 bases agree with TRBD2. The receptor was derived from a human donor who received an intestinal transplant. The specimen comprised unstimulated CD8+ T cells sorted from spleen or lymph node cells, sampled before intestinal transplant. Here the CDR3 DNA reads TGTGCCAGCAGCTTAGGTCTCGGGGGGGTTTACAATGAGCAGTTCTTC. Its translation is CASSLGLGGVYNEQFF.